This TCR beta chain emerged from a study of T cells of healthy individuals. This clonotype appeared a few times. At one end the junction does not follow the germline gene, possibly because of a read error. Via MiXCR, TCRdb re-called the 5' RACE reads, giving one row per CDR3 protein. The table records more than 85,000 distinct CDR3 sequences, 17% of them present only once. The TCR was taken from a human donor in good health.

The CDR3 here is CASSFNGDHETQYF. DNA for the CDR3: TGTGCCAGCAGCTTCAACGGAGACCATGAGACCCAGTACTTC. The chain uses TRBV7-2 and TRBJ2-5, with D uncertain. This CDR3 spans 14 amino acids. Germline assignment: CDR1 SGHTA and CDR2 FQGNSA.